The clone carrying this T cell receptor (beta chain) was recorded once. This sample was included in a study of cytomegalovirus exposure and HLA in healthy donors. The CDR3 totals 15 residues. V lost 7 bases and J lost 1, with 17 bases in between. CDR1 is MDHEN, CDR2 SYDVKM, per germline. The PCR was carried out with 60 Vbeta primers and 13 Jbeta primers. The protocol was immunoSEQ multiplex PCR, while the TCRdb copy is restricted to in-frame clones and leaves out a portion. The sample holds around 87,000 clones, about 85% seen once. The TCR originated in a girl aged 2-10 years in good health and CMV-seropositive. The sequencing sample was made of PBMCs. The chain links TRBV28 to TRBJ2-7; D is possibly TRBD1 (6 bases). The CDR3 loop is CASTEYGTPSYEQYF. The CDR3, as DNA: TGTGCCAGCACCGAATACGGGACACCTTCCTACGAGCAGTACTTC.